The rows below give T cell receptor beta chains drawn from one sample of a study of PD-L1 blockade in urothelial cancer. Repertoires were generated with immunoSEQ multiplex PCR, while TCRdb's copy carries only in-frame clones and drops some. In the table there are tens of thousands of clones, 89% of which are singletons. The sequencing used PBMCs, collected around atezolizumab (anti-PD-L1) treatment. These receptor sequences come from a woman aged 80 or over with urothelial cancer. The CDR3 runs from the conserved cysteine through the conserved F or W. A D gene is named only where the DNA matches it firmly. Where a row states a size, it is once, few, many or the class of an expanded clone; other rows omit it.

v_gene	j_gene	abundance	d_gene	CDR3nt	CDR3aa
TRBV7-8	TRBJ2-2	.	TRBD2	TGTGCCAGCAGCTCCGGACTAGCCAACACCGGGGAGCTGTTTTTT	CASSSGLANTGELFF
TRBV19	TRBJ2-7	.	TRBD1	TGTGCCAGTAGTTCCCCACGGACAGGGAGCTCCTACGAGCAGTACTTC	CASSSPRTGSSYEQYF
TRBV28	TRBJ1-2	.	.	TGTGCCAGCAGTTTATGGGACAGTTCTAACTATGGCTACACCTTC	CASSLWDSSNYGYTF
TRBV6-1	TRBJ2-1	once	.	TGTGCCAGCTACCTACGCCCCAATGAGCAGTTCTTC	CASYLRPNEQFF
TRBV9	TRBJ1-4	.	TRBD1	TGTGCCAGCAGCCCGCGACAGGGGCCTGAAAAACTGTTTTTT	CASSPRQGPEKLFF
TRBV18	TRBJ2-5	.	.	TGTGCCAGCTCACCAATGGAGTTTCCCCAGGAGACCCAGTACTTC	CASSPMEFPQETQYF
TRBV28	TRBJ1-4	.	.	TGTGCCAGCAGTTTGGCGGGGCAGGCAGAAAAACTGTTTTTT	CASSLAGQAEKLFF
TRBV5-1	TRBJ1-2	.	.	TGCGCCAGCAGCCCGACCGGGACTTATGGCTACACCTTC	CASSPTGTYGYTF
TRBV5-6	TRBJ1-3	.	TRBD1	TGTGCCAGCAGCTTCCCGGACAGGGGTAGATCTGGAAACACCATATATTTT	CASSFPDRGRSGNTIYF
TRBV19	TRBJ2-1	.	.	TGTGCCAGTAGCCTCGACAGCGGGCCCTACAATGAGCAGTTCTTC	CASSLDSGPYNEQFF
TRBV6-6	TRBJ2-7	.	.	TGTGCCAGCGGCAACAACTACGAGCAGTACTTC	CASGNNYEQYF
TRBV6-1	TRBJ2-7	.	.	TGTGCCAGCAGGATAAGTGGACTTTCTTACGAGCAGTACTTC	CASRISGLSYEQYF
TRBV19	TRBJ2-5	.	.	TGTGCCAGTAGTATAACAGCCCAAGAGACCCAGTACTTC	CASSITAQETQYF
TRBV2	TRBJ2-3	.	.	TGTGCCAGCAGTTCCCAATTGGCCTCGGATACGCAGTATTTT	CASSSQLASDTQYF
TRBV10-3	TRBJ2-7	.	.	TGTGCCATCAGTGCGACAATCGGTAGCTCCTACGAGCAGTACTTC	CAISATIGSSYEQYF
TRBV19	TRBJ2-7	.	TRBD2	TGTGCCAGTAGTATTACGGGAGGGTCCCACGAGCAGTACTTC	CASSITGGSHEQYF
TRBV7-2	TRBJ2-3	.	TRBD2	TGTGCCAGCAGCTTAGCGAGCGGGGGCACAGATACGCAGTATTTT	CASSLASGGTDTQYF
TRBV10-3	TRBJ1-5	.	.	TGTGCCATTCAGGGAGGGGAAGATCAGCCCCAGCATTTT	CAIQGGEDQPQHF
TRBV28	TRBJ2-5	.	.	TGTGCCAGCAGTAACCACAGGGTTTCTGAGACCCAGTACTTC	CASSNHRVSETQYF
TRBV2	TRBJ2-3	.	.	TGTGCCAGCAGTGTTGTTCGGGTAGGAGATACGCAGTATTTT	CASSVVRVGDTQYF
TRBV18	TRBJ1-4	.	.	TGTGCCAGCTCACCGCGCAGGAATGAAAAACTGTTTTTT	CASSPRRNEKLFF
TRBV28	TRBJ1-5	.	TRBD1	TGTGCCAGCAGTTTTGGACAGGGGACCTTTGGGAATCAGCCCCAGCATTTT	CASSFGQGTFGNQPQHF
TRBV28	TRBJ2-1	.	.	TGTGCCAGCAGCCAAGGGGGGGGCGCGCAGTTCTTC	CASSQGGGAQFF
TRBV11-3	TRBJ2-2	.	TRBD2	TGTGCCAGCAGCTTATCCGGACTAGCGGGAGACTTTAACGGGGAGCTGTTTTTT	CASSLSGLAGDFNGELFF
TRBV5-4	TRBJ2-7	.	TRBD1	TGTGCCAGCAGCAAGGGACAGGGGCAGGACGAGCAGTACTTC	CASSKGQGQDEQYF
TRBV7-6	TRBJ1-5	few	.	TGTGCCAGCAGCTTCCAGGACATATCCAATCAGCCCCAGCATTTT	CASSFQDISNQPQHF
TRBV4-1	TRBJ2-7	.	TRBD1	TGCGCCAGCAGCCAAGAACAGGGGGCTAGGGCCTACGAGCAGTACTTC	CASSQEQGARAYEQYF
TRBV28	TRBJ1-4	.	.	TGTGCCAGCAGTTTATTGGACAGAGATGAAAAACTGTTTTTT	CASSLLDRDEKLFF
TRBV2	TRBJ2-3	.	TRBD1	TGTGCCTTTCGTGACAGGGGCCCCACAGATACGCAGTATTTT	CAFRDRGPTDTQYF
TRBV9	TRBJ2-1	.	TRBD2	TGTGCCAGCAGCGGAGTAGCGGGAGGGCCCAATGAGCAGTTCTTC	CASSGVAGGPNEQFF
TRBV11-2	TRBJ1-4	.	.	TGTGCCAGCAGCCCGACCGACTGGACTGGATATAATGAAAAACTGTTTTTT	CASSPTDWTGYNEKLFF
TRBV6-6	TRBJ1-1	few	.	TGTGCCAGCAGCCCCTCGGGCACTGAAGCTTTCTTT	CASSPSGTEAFF
TRBV11-3	TRBJ2-2	.	.	TGTGCCAGCAGCTCTGCCGGGAGCTTGAACACCGGGGAGCTGTTTTTT	CASSSAGSLNTGELFF
TRBV5-1	TRBJ2-5	.	.	TGCGCCAGCAGCTTGGGTTCAGGGGGGTCATCCGTCGTAGAGACCCAGTACTTC	CASSLGSGGSSVVETQYF
TRBV7-9	TRBJ2-3	few	TRBD1	TGTGCCAGCAGCTTAGAGAACAGGGGAACAGATACGCAGTATTTT	CASSLENRGTDTQYF
TRBV7-9	TRBJ2-5	.	.	TGTGCCAGCAGCTCCGGGATGGGGACCCAGTACTTC	CASSSGMGTQYF
TRBV30	TRBJ2-3	.	.	TGTGCCTGGAGCCCCCAGGCAGATACGCAGTATTTT	CAWSPQADTQYF
TRBV19	TRBJ2-2	.	.	TGTGCCAGTAGTAACAGAGTCACCGGGGAGCTGTTTTTT	CASSNRVTGELFF
TRBV19	TRBJ1-2	.	.	TGTGCCAGTAGTCCTTCGGGGAGTCACTATGGCTACACCTTC	CASSPSGSHYGYTF
TRBV28	TRBJ2-1	.	.	TGTGCCAGCAGGCTCTCGGACAGTTACAATGAGCAGTTCTTC	CASRLSDSYNEQFF
TRBV28	TRBJ2-7	.	TRBD1	TGTGCCAGCAGTTCGCAAGGGGACAGGGGTTACGAGCAGTACTTC	CASSSQGDRGYEQYF
TRBV29-1	TRBJ2-1	.	.	TGCAGCGTTGAGACACTCCAGTACAATGAGCAGTTCTTC	CSVETLQYNEQFF
TRBV7-2	TRBJ2-7	.	TRBD2	TGTGCCAGCAGCTTAGGGGTCGGGAGGAGCTCCTACGAGCAGTACTTC	CASSLGVGRSSYEQYF
TRBV15	TRBJ2-1	.	TRBD2	TGTGCCACCAGCAGGCCGGGACGAGCGGGAGAGAACTACAATGAGCAGTTCTTC	CATSRPGRAGENYNEQFF
TRBV12-5	TRBJ2-1	.	TRBD1	TGTGCTAGTGGTTTGGTCGGACAGGGGGTTCACAATGAGCAGTTCTTC	CASGLVGQGVHNEQFF
TRBV28	TRBJ1-2	.	.	TGTGCCAGCAGTTTGGGCTTCTACTTCTATGGCTACACCTTC	CASSLGFYFYGYTF
TRBV27	TRBJ1-2	.	TRBD1	TGTGCCAGCAGTTCCCAAAGACAGGGGATCTATGGCTACACCTTC	CASSSQRQGIYGYTF
TRBV7-3	TRBJ2-1	.	TRBD2	TGTGCCAGCAGCCTCGATCTGGCGGGAGGATACAATGAGCAGTTCTTC	CASSLDLAGGYNEQFF
TRBV4-1	TRBJ1-3	once	TRBD1	TGCGCCAGCAGCCAGGCGGGACAGAGCTCTGGAAACACCATATATTTT	CASSQAGQSSGNTIYF
TRBV5-1	TRBJ2-5	.	TRBD2	TGCGCCAGCAGCTATAGCGGGAGGAAGGAAGAGACCCAGTACTTC	CASSYSGRKEETQYF
TRBV5-6	TRBJ1-1	.	.	TGTGCCAGCAGCTTGGCCGGGTCTTTTAGAACTGAAGCTTTCTTT	CASSLAGSFRTEAFF
TRBV6-6	TRBJ1-2	.	TRBD1	TGTGCCAGCAGTTATCCCGGACAGGGGGAGTCCTATGGCTACACCTTC	CASSYPGQGESYGYTF